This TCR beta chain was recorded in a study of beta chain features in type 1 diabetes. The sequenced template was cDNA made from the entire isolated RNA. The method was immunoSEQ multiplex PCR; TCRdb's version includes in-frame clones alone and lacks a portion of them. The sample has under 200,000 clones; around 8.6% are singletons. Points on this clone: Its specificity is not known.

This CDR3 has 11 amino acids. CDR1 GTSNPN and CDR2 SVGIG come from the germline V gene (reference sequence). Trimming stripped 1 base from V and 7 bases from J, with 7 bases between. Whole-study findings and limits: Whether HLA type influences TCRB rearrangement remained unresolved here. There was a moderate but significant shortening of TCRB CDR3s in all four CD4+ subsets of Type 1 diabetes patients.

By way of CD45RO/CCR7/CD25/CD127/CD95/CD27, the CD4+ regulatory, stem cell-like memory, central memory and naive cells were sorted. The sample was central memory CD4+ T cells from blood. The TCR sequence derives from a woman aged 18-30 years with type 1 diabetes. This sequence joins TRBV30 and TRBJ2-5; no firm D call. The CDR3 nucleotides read TGTGCCTGGAGTGGACGGGTGACCCAGTACTTC. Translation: CAWSGRVTQYF.